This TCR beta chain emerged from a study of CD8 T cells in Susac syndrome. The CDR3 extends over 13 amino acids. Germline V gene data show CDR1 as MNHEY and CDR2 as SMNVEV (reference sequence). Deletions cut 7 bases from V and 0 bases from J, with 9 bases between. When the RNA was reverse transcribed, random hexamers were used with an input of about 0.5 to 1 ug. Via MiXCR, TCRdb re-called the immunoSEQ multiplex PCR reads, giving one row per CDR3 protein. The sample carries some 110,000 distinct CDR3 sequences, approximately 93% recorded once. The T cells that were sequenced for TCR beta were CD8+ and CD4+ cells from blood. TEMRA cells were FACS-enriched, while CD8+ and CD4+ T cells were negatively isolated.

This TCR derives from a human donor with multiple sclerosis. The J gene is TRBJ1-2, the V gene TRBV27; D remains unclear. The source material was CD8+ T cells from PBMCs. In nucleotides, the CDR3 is TGTGCCAGCACCCCGGGTGCTAACTATGGCTACACCTTC. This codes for CASTPGANYGYTF.